This T cell receptor beta chain was retrieved from a study of blood T cell repertoires in COVID-19. The assay was immunoSEQ multiplex PCR, and TCRdb's table has in-frame clones only and misses some. The table has approximately 160,000 clones, roughly 87% seen once. This clone was counted only a few times. Germline V gene data show CDR1 as GTSNPN and CDR2 as SVGIG (reference sequence). The V and J ends lost 2 bases and 3 bases respectively, with 11 bases between them. The CDR3 has 13 amino acids. This receptor was identified in a woman in her fifties or sixties who had recovered from COVID-19. Sequencing input: PBMCs or T cells enriched from blood (not recorded which). The chain combines TRBV30 with TRBJ2-7, with a weak D call TRBD1 (5 bases). DNA of the CDR3: TGTGCCTGGAGTTACAGGAACAACTACGAGCAGTACTTC. As protein: CAWSYRNNYEQYF.